The source of this T cell receptor beta chain is a study of identical twins. Overall study results and limits: The authors noted that invariant MAIT and iNKT cells could partly confound zero-insertion analyses. It was cross-sectional statistical analysis, not following the same donors, that the conclusions relied on. Monozygotic twins shared more out-of-frame TCR alpha than recombination models predicted.

This clonotype was observed a handful of times. Antigen specificity is unknown. One entry per CDR3 protein results from TCRdb running MiXCR on the 5' RACE reads. The profile shows 140,000 to 150,000 distinct CDR3 sequences, around 3.5% of them singletons. The CDR3 has 15 residues. The germline CDR1 and CDR2 sequences are SGHVS and FQNEAQ. The V gene lost 7 bases and the J gene lost 0 bases, with 13 bases spanning the gap. V is TRBV7-8 and J is TRBJ2-1; D perhaps matches TRBD1 (5 bases). The sequence derives from a man between 18 and 29 years old in good health. Material for sequencing was memory T cells sorted from blood. The CDR3 DNA reads as TGTGCCAGCAACCAGGGTCGGGTCTCCTACAATGAGCAGTTCTTC. It specifies CASNQGRVSYNEQFF.